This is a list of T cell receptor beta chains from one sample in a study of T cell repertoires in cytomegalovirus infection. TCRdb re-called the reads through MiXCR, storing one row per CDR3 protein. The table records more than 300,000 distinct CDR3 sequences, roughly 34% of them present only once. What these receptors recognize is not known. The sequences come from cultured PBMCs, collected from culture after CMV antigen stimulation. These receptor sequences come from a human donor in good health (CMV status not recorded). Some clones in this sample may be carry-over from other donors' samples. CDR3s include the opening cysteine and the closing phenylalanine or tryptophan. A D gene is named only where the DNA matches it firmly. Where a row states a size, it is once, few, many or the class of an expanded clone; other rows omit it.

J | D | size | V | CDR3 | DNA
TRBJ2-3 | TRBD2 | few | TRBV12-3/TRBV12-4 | CASSPGLAGVVTDTQYF | TGTGCCAGCAGTCCGGGACTAGCGGGAGTAGTGACAGATACGCAGTATTTT
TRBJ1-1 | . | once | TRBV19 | CASSISKNTEAFF | TGTGCCAGTAGTATTTCTAAAAACACTGAAGCTTTCTTT
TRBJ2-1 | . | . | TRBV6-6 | CASTDPSANNNEQFF | TGTGCCAGCACCGACCCTAGCGCGAACAACAATGAGCAGTTCTTC
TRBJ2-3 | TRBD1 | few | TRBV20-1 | CSASGQGSTDTQYF | TGCAGTGCGAGCGGACAGGGGAGCACAGATACGCAGTATTTT
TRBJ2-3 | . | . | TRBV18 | CASSPTQGRSGSTDTQYF | TGTGCCAGCTCACCAACACAAGGGAGGAGCGGAAGCACAGATACGCAGTATTTT
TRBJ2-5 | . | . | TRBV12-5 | CASGLIQETQYF | TGTGCTAGTGGGTTAATTCAAGAGACCCAGTACTTC
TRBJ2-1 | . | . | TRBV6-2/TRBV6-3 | CASSPVFHNEQFF | TGTGCCAGCAGCCCTGTGTTCCACAATGAGCAGTTCTTC
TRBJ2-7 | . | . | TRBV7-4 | CASSPPRQGQYF | TGTGCCAGCAGCCCCCCCAGGCAGGGCCAGTACTTC
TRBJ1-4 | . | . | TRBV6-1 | CASSEARLSQPANEKLFF | TGTGCCAGCAGTGAAGCGCGACTATCCCAACCGGCTAATGAAAAACTGTTTTTT
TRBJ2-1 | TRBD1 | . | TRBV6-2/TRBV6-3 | CASSPTGSPGYNEQFF | TGTGCCAGCAGCCCGACAGGGTCTCCAGGCTACAATGAGCAGTTCTTC
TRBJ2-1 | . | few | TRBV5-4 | CASSSGTGWSSYNEQFF | TGTGCCAGCAGCTCCGGGACTGGATGGAGCTCCTACAATGAGCAGTTCTTC
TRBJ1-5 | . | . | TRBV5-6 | CASSLKGRWQPQHF | TGTGCCAGCAGCTTAAAGGGGCGATGGCAGCCCCAGCATTTT
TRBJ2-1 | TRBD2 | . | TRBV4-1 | CASSQTSGASYNEQFF | TGCGCCAGCAGCCAGACTAGCGGGGCGTCCTACAATGAGCAGTTCTTC
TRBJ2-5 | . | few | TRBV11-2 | CASSLVIVPVQETQYF | TGTGCCAGCAGCTTAGTAATCGTGCCCGTTCAAGAGACCCAGTACTTC